This T cell receptor beta chain was identified in a study of cytomegalovirus exposure and HLA in healthy donors. V was cut by 3 bases and J by 8 bases, with 14 bases left in between. This CDR3 region has 14 residues. Germline values: CDR1 LNHDA, CDR2 SQIVND (reference sequence). Notes on the study in general: A few V segments could not be told apart, such as TRBV6-2 and TRBV6-3, and were left out. Earlier analysis looked at TCR beta V segments, and most were productive about 90% or about 30% of the time.

As concerns this clone: Its antigen is not known.

Primers for the PCR totalled 60 Vbeta and 13 Jbeta. TCRdb's copy holds only in-frame clones and misses some; the assay was immunoSEQ multiplex PCR. The data show under 110,000 clones, about two thirds seen once. The source material was PBMCs. The TCR was taken from a female donor in good health and CMV-seronegative. The gene calls are TRBV19 and TRBJ2-1, with D possibly being TRBD2 (6 bases). The DNA for the CDR3 is TGTGCCAGTAGTATCGGGAGTCCTTTGGATGAGCAGTTCTTC. It yields the protein CASSIGSPLDEQFF.